The rows below give T cell receptor beta chains drawn from one sample of a study of T cell repertoires in cytomegalovirus infection. TCRdb reprocessed the reads via MiXCR and lists one record per CDR3 protein. Counted here are about 130,000 distinct CDR3 sequences, 20% to 30% occurring once; the ten biggest clones make up about 37%. Antigens for these TCRs are unknown. The sample comprised PBMCs, sequenced either directly or after in vitro stimulation (not recorded which). The receptors stem from a human donor in good health (CMV status not recorded). Some clones in this sample may be carry-over from other donors' samples. Each CDR3 is given with its conserved first and last residue. The D gene is left open where the match is weak. Clone size is shown for a subset of rows, as once, few, many or a class of expanded clone.

-	TRBV12-3/TRBV12-4	TRBD1	TRBJ1-5	CASSLSGGPNQPQHF	TGTGCCAGCAGTTTATCAGGGGGTCCAAATCAGCCCCAGCATTTT
few	TRBV25-1	-	TRBJ1-2	CASSPRVVRYYGYTF	TGTGCCAGCAGTCCCAGGGTTGTACGGTACTATGGCTACACCTTC
-	TRBV20-1	-	TRBJ1-1	CSARGGSEAFF	TGCAGTGCTAGAGGAGGGTCTGAAGCTTTCTTT
-	TRBV20-1	TRBD1	TRBJ1-5	CSARRGGEGQPQHF	TGCAGTGCTAGACGAGGGGGCGAAGGTCAGCCCCAGCATTTT
-	TRBV12-3/TRBV12-4	TRBD2	TRBJ2-5	CASAPGDGRVTQETQYF	TGTGCCAGCGCCCCTGGGGACGGGAGGGTTACCCAAGAGACCCAGTACTTC
many	TRBV7-2	-	TRBJ1-2	CASSLMGGGADGYTF	TGTGCCAGCAGCCTAATGGGGGGGGGCGCGGATGGCTACACCTTC
-	TRBV7-3	TRBD1	TRBJ1-1	CASSQFFGGQLKNTEAFF	TGTGCCAGCAGCCAATTTTTCGGGGGACAGCTTAAGAACACTGAAGCTTTCTTT
-	TRBV7-2	-	TRBJ1-4	CASSPSGDYDEKLFF	TGTGCCAGCAGCCCCTCAGGGGATTACGATGAAAAACTGTTTTTT
-	TRBV6-2/TRBV6-3	TRBD2	TRBJ2-1	CASSLIAGGYNEQFF	TGTGCCAGCAGCCTGATAGCGGGAGGGTACAATGAGCAGTTCTTC
few	TRBV12-3/TRBV12-4	-	TRBJ1-6	CASSFFGSPLHF	TGTGCCAGCAGTTTTTTTGGATCACCCCTCCACTTT
-	TRBV19	-	TRBJ1-4	CASSPWDTTNEKLFF	TGTGCCAGTAGCCCCTGGGATACAACTAATGAAAAACTGTTTTTT
-	TRBV6-6	TRBD1	TRBJ1-6	CASSYNRGVSPLHF	TGTGCCAGCAGTTACAACAGGGGGGTTTCACCCCTCCACTTT
-	TRBV4-3	-	TRBJ2-3	CASSQTGLSDTDTQYF	TGCGCCAGCAGCCAAACGGGACTCTCCGACACAGATACGCAGTATTTT
-	TRBV6-6	-	TRBJ2-7	CASSDDQGVSYEQYF	TGTGCCAGCAGCGATGACCAGGGAGTCTCCTACGAGCAGTACTTC
few	TRBV19	-	TRBJ1-1	CASSIEGRGTEAFF	TGTGCCAGTAGTATAGAAGGACGGGGCACTGAAGCTTTCTTT
few	TRBV6-2/TRBV6-3	-	TRBJ2-1	CASSLLARPSNEQFF	TGTGCCAGCAGTCTCCTTGCCCGCCCTTCCAATGAGCAGTTCTTC
few	TRBV29-1	TRBD2	TRBJ2-1	CSVDASGTYNEQFF	TGCAGCGTTGATGCTAGCGGAACCTACAATGAGCAGTTCTTC
-	TRBV6-2/TRBV6-3	-	TRBJ1-1	CASSGLPDRMNTEAFF	TGTGCCAGCAGCGGACTCCCCGACAGAATGAACACTGAAGCTTTCTTT
-	TRBV14	-	TRBJ2-5	CASSQDQGREYF	TGTGCCAGCAGCCAAGATCAAGGTCGAGAGTACTTC
-	TRBV5-8	TRBD2	TRBJ2-5	CASSSGRLAAEETQYF	TGTGCCAGCAGCTCTGGGCGACTAGCGGCCGAAGAGACCCAGTACTTC
-	TRBV4-1	TRBD1	TRBJ1-2	CASSPGQGYNPFYGYTF	TGCGCCAGCAGTCCCGGACAGGGGTATAACCCTTTCTATGGCTACACCTTC
-	TRBV4-1	TRBD1	TRBJ1-1	CASSPGQGEVNTEAFF	TGCGCCAGCAGCCCGGGACAGGGGGAAGTGAACACTGAAGCTTTCTTT
many	TRBV7-2	-	TRBJ2-5	CASSLNTRAFCIF	TGTGCCAGCAGTTTGAATACCCGGGCCTTTTGCATCTTC
few	TRBV2	-	TRBJ2-7	CASTLNRASYEQYF	TGTGCCAGCACCTTAAACCGGGCCTCCTACGAGCAGTACTTC